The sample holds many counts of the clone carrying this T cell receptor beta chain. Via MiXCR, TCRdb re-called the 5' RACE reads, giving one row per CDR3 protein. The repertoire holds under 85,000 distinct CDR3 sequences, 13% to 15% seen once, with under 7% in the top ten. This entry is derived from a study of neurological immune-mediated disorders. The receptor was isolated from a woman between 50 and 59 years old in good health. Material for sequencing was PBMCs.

The CDR3 nucleotides are TGCGCCAGCAGCTTCCAGGGGGGAAAAGCCTCCTACGAGCAGTACTTC. It codes for CASSFQGGKASYEQYF. This chain links TRBV5-1 with TRBJ2-7, with a possible D match to TRBD1 (7 bases). This CDR3 contains 16 residues. Trimming took 2 bases from V and 0 from J, leaving 15 bases between them. Germline V gene lookup returns CDR1 SGHRS and CDR2 YFSETQ.